This T cell receptor beta chain emerged from a study of cytomegalovirus exposure and HLA in healthy donors (dated by TCRdb to the late 2010s). Turning to the overall study: According to an earlier analysis of 587 of the donors, about 170 million T cells yielded roughly 110 million unique TCR beta sequences and approximately 300 Gb of sequence data. An early release covering roughly 640 HLA-typed donors comprised approximately 290 gigabases of sequencing data and 65 million to 100 million unique TCR sequences. Of the 398 genotyped donors, over 65% fell in the genetic ancestry cluster associated with self-reported Caucasian donors. The aim of the study was to test whether cataloging public T cell receptors could identify signatures of past pathogen exposure. Using immunosequencing, the study profiled T cell repertoires from fewer than 700 subjects and related those repertoires to cytomegalovirus serostatus. Along with the approximately 700-subject first cohort, a separate validation cohort of over a hundred different subjects was used. To predict cytomegalovirus infection status, the study combined high-throughput TCR immunosequencing, statistical association of individual TCRs with disease status, and machine learning. In a later analysis, previously published TCR beta repertoires from 666 donors were re-analyzed and high-resolution HLA genotyping was added so that TCR occurrence patterns could be studied. Rather than drawing on any new phenotypic data, the later analysis identified candidate immune exposures from TCR beta sequences and the way those sequences occurred across donors. An earlier analysis of approximately 640 of the donors applied high-throughput TCR beta sequencing to assess whether each TCR beta V gene segment acted as functional or pseudogenic. Donor age, sex, ethnicity and CMV serostatus were collected together with the repertoire data. Genome-wide SNP genotypes for about 65% of the roughly 700 donors were used in a later genetic analysis, which treated that subset as a discovery cohort. All discovery cohort repertoires had been generated using a single sequencing platform. HLA typing included class I and class II loci at four-digit resolution. The number of donors typed differed by locus, with roughly 629-640 for A, B, C, DRB1 and DQB1, more than 500 for DQA1, some 570 for DPA1, and about 450 for DPB1. About five DR-DQ haplotypes were handled as single units for association and clustering because linkage in the cohort was strong. Among under 450 genotyped donors of the cohort, an average of roughly 240,000 unique TCR beta nucleotide sequences were sequenced per donor, around 18% of them non-productive. Points the paper makes about the study in general: In a later analysis, most CMV-associated TCR beta chains were found to appear HLA-restricted, with HLA associations seemingly driven largely by CMV exposure. Specific HLA alleles were associated with 15,000 to 20,000 TCR beta sequences at a false discovery rate of 0.05 in a later analysis. The authors suggested that the approach could potentially be extended to other disease states and immunological phenotypes. While some public TCRs were present in many individuals, most TCR sequences turned up only very rarely across donors. A later analysis found that HLA-associated TCR beta chains were more clonally expanded and had lower generation probabilities than equally common non-associated chains. For the cohort, immune exposure information was limited to CMV serostatus. The classifier was reported to diagnose cytomegalovirus status with high specificity and sensitivity in both the original cohort and the validation cohort. The cohort was sequenced for TCR beta chains only, and without alpha or paired-chain data the features that could be detected were limited. The 87-base-pair reads could not distinguish some IMGT-functional V segments, including TRBV6-2 and TRBV6-3, so those segments were excluded. According to a later genetic analysis, donors in an Asian-associated ancestry cluster had fewer N-insertions in productive TCRs than the approximately 630-donor mean. A further reported finding was that TCR beta sequences accurately predicted the HLA-A and HLA-B alleles for most subjects in the first cohort. In vitro tests confirmed that a few of the cytomegalovirus-associated TCR beta chains recognize cytomegalovirus antigens. Assigning TCR associations to individual alleles was difficult when HLA alleles, especially DR and DQ, strongly co-occurred. Linkage disequilibrium might explain the correlated functional status among segregating V segments, but an unknown experimental factor could not be excluded. In an earlier analysis of 587 of the donors, most TCR beta V segments appeared in productive rearrangements about 87% or about 30% of the time, broadly matching IMGT annotations. A later analysis reported that several top co-occurrence clusters appeared linked to parvovirus B19, influenza, CMV and Epstein-Barr virus. Roughly uniform sequencing depth across donors was assumed in presence/absence analyses, although this assumption may not hold. Because counts were too low, seventeen rarely observed V segments, including chromosome 9 orphons, were left out of the earlier analysis of some 600 of the donors. A later genetic analysis associated a missense DCLRE1C variant with V-gene and J-gene trimming of TCR beta chains, and an independent cohort replicated the association. Because HLA typing was missing for some donors at each locus, association tests included only the typed subset. The study gave a list of about 160 TCR beta chains associated with cytomegalovirus. A group of highly shared sequence variants was considered likely to be a technical artifact of the sequencing pipeline. A later analysis found that TCR association rates varied across HLA loci, with DRB1 alleles showing the most associated TCRs and HLA-C alleles the fewest.

The library was produced with the immunoSEQ multiplex PCR assay. For the multiplex PCR, a mixture combining 60 forward primers for TCR Vbeta segments and 13 reverse primers for TCR Jbeta segments was used. A multiplex PCR assay on genomic DNA amplified the CDR3 region of rearranged TCR beta genes. On the Illumina HiSeq System, the amplified TCR beta libraries were sequenced as 87-base-pair reads. Per the original workflow: A later analysis tallied approximately 87 million unique TCR beta chains across the 666 repertoires, and approximately 12 million of those chains were shared by two or more donors. To remove PCR and sequencing errors, raw reads were error-corrected and collapsed into unique sequences using a nearest-neighbor algorithm that merged closely related sequences. To assign V, D and J gene segments, CDR3 sequences were aligned to IMGT reference sequences. For a sequence to be retained, a match of at least six nucleotides was required to both a V gene segment and a J gene segment. Rearrangements were classified as productive when the CDR3 lacked stop codons and remained in frame with V and J, and all other rearrangements were classified as non-productive. CDR3 was defined according to IMGT convention as the region running from the second conserved V-encoded cysteine to the conserved J-encoded phenylalanine. The earlier analysis of about 590 of the donors excluded sequences that lacked an unambiguous match to a single V gene segment. In an earlier analysis of a few hundred of the donors, a V segment was called functional when productive rearrangements were above 56.7%, and segregating when the standard deviation between donors exceeded 5%. A statistical classification framework was built for diagnosing cytomegalovirus status from the catalog of TCR beta chain sequences. In a later analysis, TCR nucleotide sequences were compared against IMGT/GENE-DB human TR gene sequences so that V and J genes could be assigned. A later analysis assigned CDR3 sequences and most-parsimonious VDJ recombination scenarios with the TCRdist pipeline. In a later analysis, every TCR beta chain was defined by the combination of its CDR3 amino acid sequence and its V-gene family, and reads without a unique V-gene family were dropped. As a way to deal with suspected cross-contamination and a sequencing artifact, a later analysis dropped under 600 nucleotide sequences that were highly shared and had low generation probability. In a later analysis, a clonal expansion index for each public chain was calculated from normalized within-repertoire ranks of inferred template counts. In a later analysis, generation probabilities were computed with a VDJ recombination model fitted to out-of-frame rearrangements, and the resulting probabilities were checked against IGoR. In a later analysis, hypergeometric tests were used to score TCR-TCR, TCR-HLA and TCR-CMV co-occurrence, with a repertoire-size bias correction applied to TCR pairs. In a later analysis, false discovery rates were estimated by permuting HLA or CMV assignments 20 times. A later analysis grouped co-occurring TCRs with DBSCAN, adding TCRdist sequence similarity when clustering within HLA-allele-positive subsets. Repertoires with fewer than 30,000 or more than 120,000 public chains were left out of co-occurrence clustering, as were a few repertoires with anomalous nucleotide sharing. The table comes from immuneACCESS by way of TCRdb, which keeps in-frame sequences with V and J called. Part of the clones is missing from these tables; in studies checked, under half for an unresolved V gene and the rest for unknown reasons. V and J calls and clone size are as listed in that table; D and trimming were resolved from the DNA. Across this sample there are over 100,000 clones, with roughly 80% seen only once. The top ten clones comprise 2% to 2.5% of the sample.

About this clone itself: The antigen it binds to is not known. No quality values exist for individual bases; no much larger clone is one base distant.

The cohort consisted of 670 or so healthy bone marrow donors. At the time of sampling, all cohort members were nominally healthy, though unrecorded immune exposures were likely present. The donor was CMV seronegative and belonged to the group of several hundred seronegative cohort members. Every donor gave a peripheral blood sample, and the peripheral blood mononuclear cells from that sample were used for TCR beta sequencing. The Qiagen DNeasy Blood Extraction Kit was used to extract genomic DNA from the blood cell samples. V is reduced by 2 bases and J by 6 bases, leaving a spacing of 13 bases between them. From the germline V gene, CDR1 is SGHVS and CDR2 is FQNEAQ. The CDR3, from cysteine to phenylalanine, totals 15 residues. Only CDR3 DNA remains: 45 bases, in frame from the first base.

The material sequenced was PBMCs. In this chain, TRBV7-8 is recombined with TRBJ2-2, and TRBD1 may be the D gene, going by 5 matching bases. The clonotype comes from a man aged 25-45 years in good health and CMV-seronegative. Here the CDR3 is given as CASSLQGSVAGELFF. The nucleotide sequence is given as TGTGCCAGCAGCTTACAGGGATCGGTGGCCGGGGAGCTGTTTTTT.